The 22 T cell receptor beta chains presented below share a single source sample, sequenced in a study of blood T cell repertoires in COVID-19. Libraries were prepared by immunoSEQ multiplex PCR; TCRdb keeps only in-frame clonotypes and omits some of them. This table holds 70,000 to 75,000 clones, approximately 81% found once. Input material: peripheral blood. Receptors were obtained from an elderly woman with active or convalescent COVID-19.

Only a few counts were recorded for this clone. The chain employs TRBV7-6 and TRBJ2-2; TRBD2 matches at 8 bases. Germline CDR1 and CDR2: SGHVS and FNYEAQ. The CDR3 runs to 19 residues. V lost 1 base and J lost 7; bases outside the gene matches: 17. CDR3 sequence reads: CASSLGARAGGDGIGELFF. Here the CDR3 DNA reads TGTGCCAGCAGCTTAGGTGCTCGGGCGGGAGGAGATGGCATCGGGGAGCTGTTTTTT.

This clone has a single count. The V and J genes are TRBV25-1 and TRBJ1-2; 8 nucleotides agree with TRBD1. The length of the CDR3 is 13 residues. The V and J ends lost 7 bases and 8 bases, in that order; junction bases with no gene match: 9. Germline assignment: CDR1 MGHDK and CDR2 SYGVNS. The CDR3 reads CASTGRGQGGYTF. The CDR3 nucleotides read TGTGCCAGCACAGGCAGGGGGCAAGGAGGCTACACCTTC.

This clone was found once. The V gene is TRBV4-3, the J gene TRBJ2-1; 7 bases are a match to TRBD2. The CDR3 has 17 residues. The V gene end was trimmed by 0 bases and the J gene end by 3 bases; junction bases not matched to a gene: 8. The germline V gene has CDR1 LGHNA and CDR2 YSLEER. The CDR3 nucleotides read TGCGCCAGCAGCCAAGATTTTTATCCGGGGGGCTACAATGAGCAGTTCTTC. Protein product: CASSQDFYPGGYNEQFF.

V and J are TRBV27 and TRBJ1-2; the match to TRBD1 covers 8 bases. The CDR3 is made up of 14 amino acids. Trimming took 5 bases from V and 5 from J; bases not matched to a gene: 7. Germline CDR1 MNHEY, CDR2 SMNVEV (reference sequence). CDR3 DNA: TGTGCCAGCAGTCCAGGGACAGGAGCATATGGCTACACCTTC. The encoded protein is CASSPGTGAYGYTF.

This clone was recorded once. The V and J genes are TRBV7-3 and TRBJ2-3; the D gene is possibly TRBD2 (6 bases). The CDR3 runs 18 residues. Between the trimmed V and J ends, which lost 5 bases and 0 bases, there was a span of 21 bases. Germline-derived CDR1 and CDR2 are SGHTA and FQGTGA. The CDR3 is CASSPLAFPGASTDTQYF. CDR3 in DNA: TGTGCCAGCAGCCCCCTAGCGTTCCCCGGTGCTAGCACAGATACGCAGTATTTT.

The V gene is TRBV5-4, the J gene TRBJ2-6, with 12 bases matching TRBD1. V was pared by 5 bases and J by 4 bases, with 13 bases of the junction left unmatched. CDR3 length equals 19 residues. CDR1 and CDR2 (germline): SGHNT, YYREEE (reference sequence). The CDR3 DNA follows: TGTGCCAGCAGATCTCCATCGGGACAGGGGGCTTCCGGGGCCAACGTCCTGACTTTC. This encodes CASRSPSGQGASGANVLTF.

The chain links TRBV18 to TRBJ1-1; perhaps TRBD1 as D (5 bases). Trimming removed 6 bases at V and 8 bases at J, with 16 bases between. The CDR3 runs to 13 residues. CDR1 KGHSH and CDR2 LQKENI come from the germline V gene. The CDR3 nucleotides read TGTGCCAGCTCGCGCGGGGCCGCCGGGGAAGCTTTCTTT. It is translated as CASSRGAAGEAFF.

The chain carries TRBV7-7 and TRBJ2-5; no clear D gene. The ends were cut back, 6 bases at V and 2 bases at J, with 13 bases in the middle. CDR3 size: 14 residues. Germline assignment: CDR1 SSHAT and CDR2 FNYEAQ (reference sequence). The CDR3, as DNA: TGTGCCAGCAGTTCTACGAGCAGGCAAGAGACCCAGTACTTC. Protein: CASSSTSRQETQYF.

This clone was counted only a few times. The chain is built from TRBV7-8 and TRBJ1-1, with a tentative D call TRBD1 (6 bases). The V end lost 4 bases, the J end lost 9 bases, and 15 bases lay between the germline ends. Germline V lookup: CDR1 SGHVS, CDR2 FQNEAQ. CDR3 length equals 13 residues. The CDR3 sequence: CASSSQQGSQAFF. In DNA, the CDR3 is TGTGCCAGCAGCTCACAACAGGGAAGCCAAGCTTTCTTT.

CDR3 protein: CASSPGQGWGSNQPQHF. The CDR3 DNA reads TGTGCCAGCTCACCGGGACAGGGCTGGGGAAGCAATCAGCCCCAGCATTTT. The rearrangement uses TRBV18 and TRBJ1-5, with 9 bases lining up with TRBD1. Germline V gene sequence: CDR1 KGHSH, CDR2 LQKENI. The length of the CDR3 is 17 residues. V shed 3 bases and J 1 base; nucleotides not matched to a gene: 7.

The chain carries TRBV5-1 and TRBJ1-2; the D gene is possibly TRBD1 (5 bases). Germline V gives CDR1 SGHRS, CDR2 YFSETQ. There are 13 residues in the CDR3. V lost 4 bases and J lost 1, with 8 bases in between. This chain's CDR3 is CASSETVNYGYTF. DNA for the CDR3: TGCGCCAGCAGCGAGACAGTTAACTATGGCTACACCTTC.

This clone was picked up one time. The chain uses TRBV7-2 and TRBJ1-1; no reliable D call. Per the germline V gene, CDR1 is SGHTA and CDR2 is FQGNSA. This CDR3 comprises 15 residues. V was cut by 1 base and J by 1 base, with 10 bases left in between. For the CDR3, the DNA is TGTGCCAGCAGCTTAGAGTTCAGGCCGAACACTGAAGCTTTCTTT. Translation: CASSLEFRPNTEAFF.

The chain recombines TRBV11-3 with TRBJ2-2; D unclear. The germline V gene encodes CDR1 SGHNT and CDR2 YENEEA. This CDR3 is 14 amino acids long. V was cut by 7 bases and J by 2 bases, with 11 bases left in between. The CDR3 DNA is TGTGCCAGCACCCGAGGCGTTAACACCGGGGAGCTGTTTTTT. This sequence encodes CASTRGVNTGELFF.

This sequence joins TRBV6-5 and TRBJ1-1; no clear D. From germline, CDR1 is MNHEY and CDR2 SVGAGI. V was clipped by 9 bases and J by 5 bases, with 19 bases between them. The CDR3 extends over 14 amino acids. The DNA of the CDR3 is TGTGCCAGTCGCTCAGGAGGACTTGGGACTGAAGCTTTCTTT. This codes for CASRSGGLGTEAFF.

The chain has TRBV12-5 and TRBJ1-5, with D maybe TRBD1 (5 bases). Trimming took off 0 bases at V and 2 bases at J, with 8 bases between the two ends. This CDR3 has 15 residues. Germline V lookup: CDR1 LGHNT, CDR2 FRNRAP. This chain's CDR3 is CASGLVEGGNQPQHF. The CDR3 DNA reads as TGTGCTAGTGGTTTGGTAGAAGGGGGCAATCAGCCCCAGCATTTT.

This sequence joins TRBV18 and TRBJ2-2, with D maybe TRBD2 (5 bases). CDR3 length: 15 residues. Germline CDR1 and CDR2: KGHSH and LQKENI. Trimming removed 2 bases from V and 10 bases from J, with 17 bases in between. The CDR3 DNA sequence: TGTGCCAGCTCACCAAGGATGGACTCGTATACGGAGCTGTTTTTT. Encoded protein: CASSPRMDSYTELFF. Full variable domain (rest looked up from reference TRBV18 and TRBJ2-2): NAGVMQNPRHLVRRRGQEARLRCSPMKGHSHVYWYRQLPEEGLKFMVYLQKENIIDESGMPKERFSAEFPKEGPSILRIQQVVRGDSAAYFCASSPRMDSYTELFFGEGSRLTVL.

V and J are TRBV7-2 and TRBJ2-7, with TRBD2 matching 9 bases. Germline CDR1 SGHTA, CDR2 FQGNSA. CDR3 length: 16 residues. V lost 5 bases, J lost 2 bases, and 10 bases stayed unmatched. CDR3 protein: CASSPRRREGTYEQYF. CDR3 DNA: TGTGCCAGCAGCCCCCGGAGGCGGGAGGGAACCTACGAGCAGTACTTC.

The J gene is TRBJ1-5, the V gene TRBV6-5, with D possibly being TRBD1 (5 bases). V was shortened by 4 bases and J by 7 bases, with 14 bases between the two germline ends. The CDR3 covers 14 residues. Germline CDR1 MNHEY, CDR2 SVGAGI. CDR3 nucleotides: TGTGCCAGCAGTTCAGACAGACCTGGGCAGCCCCAGCATTTT. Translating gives CASSSDRPGQPQHF.

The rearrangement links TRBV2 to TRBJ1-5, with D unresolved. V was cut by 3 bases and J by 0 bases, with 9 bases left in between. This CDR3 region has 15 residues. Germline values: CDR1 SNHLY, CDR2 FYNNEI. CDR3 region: CASSERLSSNQPQHF. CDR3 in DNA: TGTGCCAGCAGTGAGCGACTGAGTAGCAATCAGCCCCAGCATTTT.

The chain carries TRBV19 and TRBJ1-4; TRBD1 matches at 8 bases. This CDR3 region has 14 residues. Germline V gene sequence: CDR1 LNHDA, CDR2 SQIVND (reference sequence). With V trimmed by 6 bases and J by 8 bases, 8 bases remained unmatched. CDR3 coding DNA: TGTGCCAGTAGAGAAACAGGGGGAGACGAAAAACTGTTTTTT. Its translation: CASRETGGDEKLFF.

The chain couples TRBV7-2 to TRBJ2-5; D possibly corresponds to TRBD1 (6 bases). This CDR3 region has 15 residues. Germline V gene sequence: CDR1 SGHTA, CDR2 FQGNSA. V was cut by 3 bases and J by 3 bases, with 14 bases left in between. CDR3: CASSFTSTGKETQYF. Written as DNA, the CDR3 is TGTGCCAGCAGCTTCACTTCGACAGGAAAAGAGACCCAGTACTTC. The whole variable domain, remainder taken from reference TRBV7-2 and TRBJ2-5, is GAGVSQSPSNKVTEKGKDVELRCDPISGHTALYWYRQSLGQGLEFLIYFQGNSAPDKSGLPSDRFSAERTGGSVSTLTIQRTQQEDSAVYLCASSFTSTGKETQYFGPGTRLLVL.

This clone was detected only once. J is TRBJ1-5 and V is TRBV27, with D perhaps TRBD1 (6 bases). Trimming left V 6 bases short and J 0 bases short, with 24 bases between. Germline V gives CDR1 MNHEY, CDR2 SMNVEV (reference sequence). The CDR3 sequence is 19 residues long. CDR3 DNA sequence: TGTGCCAGCAGCCCTTGGTTGGGACAAATCACAGATAGCAATCAGCCCCAGCATTTT. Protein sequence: CASSPWLGQITDSNQPQHF.